This record looks at one T cell receptor (beta chain) sequence and its context. V gave up 4 bases and J gave up 0 bases, with 4 bases separating them. From germline, CDR1 is LNHDA and CDR2 SQIVND (reference sequence). This CDR3 contains 14 residues. Original methodology: Reference gene primer amplification gave estimated nucleated cell counts. Repertoires were generated with immunoSEQ multiplex PCR, while TCRdb's copy carries only in-frame clones and drops some. V, J and clone size reflect that table, while D and trimming were determined from the DNA. Of about 230,000 clones detected, about 85% appear once; the ten largest clones hold approximately 12%. These data come from a study of blood T cell repertoires in COVID-19. The overall study: Specimens from acute and convalescent COVID-19 originated in the United States, Italy and Spain. T cells, B-cell-depleted T cells, or PBMCs supplied cDNA or gDNA.

The TCR was taken from a woman aged 18-35 years who had recovered from COVID-19. This chain connects TRBV19 to TRBJ2-6; D gene ambiguous. The sample consisted of peripheral blood. CDR3 bases: TGTGCCAGTAGTAAGCTCTCTGGGGCCAACGTCCTGACTTTC. Translating gives CASSKLSGANVLTF. The complete variable domain, with remaining parts taken from reference TRBV19 and TRBJ2-6, reads DGGITQSPKYLFRKEGQNVTLSCEQNLNHDAMYWYRQDPGQGLRLIYYSQIVNDFQKGDIAEGYSVSREKKESFPLTVTSAQKNPTAFYLCASSKLSGANVLTFGAGSRLTVL.